The source of this TCR beta chain is a study of tumor-infiltrating lymphocytes in primary liver carcinoma. Study overall: Staged T1-T3 N0M0, the tumors had sizes that ranged from 4.2 to 10 cm across. Regarding the study as a whole: Tumors reached a significantly greater top-250-clone fraction than blood did (p = 0.039).

Co-extracting RNA and DNA was done with 20-30 mg of unsorted bulk tissue as input. Each tumor was sampled at four poles and its centre. cDNA specific to TCR beta was made from 500 to 650 ng of total RNA, with a constant-region primer employed for priming. Libraries covering TCR beta were generated through three nested multiplex PCR rounds (using a slightly modified ARM-PCR). PCR rounds one and two used TRBV1-TRBV30 forward primers with a C-beta reverse primer for 10 cycles each. MiXCR, applied by TCRdb to the multiplex PCR reads, yields one record per CDR3 protein. The data contain 100,000 or so distinct CDR3 sequences, 69% of them seen just once; the ten biggest clones take up around 9.5%. A word on this clonotype: Its antigen remains unidentified.

CDR3 size: 17 residues. The chain recombines TRBV21-1 with TRBJ1-5. TRBV21-1 is a pseudogene segment. The source is a woman aged 55-75 years with primary liver carcinoma and hepatitis B virus infection. Sequenced sample: liver tumor tissue from sampling region 5. Subset meaning: tumor region T5, tumor centre. CDR3 loop: CASSKVKGRFPFSAQHF. The CDR3 nucleotides read TGTGCCAGCAGCAAAGTGAAGGGAAGGTTTCCTTTTTCGGCCCAGCATTTT.